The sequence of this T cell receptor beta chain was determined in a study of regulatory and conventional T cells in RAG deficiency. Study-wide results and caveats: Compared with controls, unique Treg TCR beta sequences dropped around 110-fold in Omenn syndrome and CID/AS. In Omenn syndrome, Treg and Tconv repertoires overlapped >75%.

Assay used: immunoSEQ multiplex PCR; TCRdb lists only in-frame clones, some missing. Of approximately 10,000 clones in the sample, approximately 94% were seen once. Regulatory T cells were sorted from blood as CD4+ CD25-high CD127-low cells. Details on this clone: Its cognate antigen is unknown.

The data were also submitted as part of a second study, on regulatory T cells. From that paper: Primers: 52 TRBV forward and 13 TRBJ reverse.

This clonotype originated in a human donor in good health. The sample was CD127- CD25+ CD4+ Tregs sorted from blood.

The CDR3 region is CASSVGRGPSTDTQYF. The CDR3 nucleotides read TGTGCCAGTAGCGTGGGGCGGGGGCCCAGCACAGATACGCAGTATTTT. The chain uses TRBV19 and TRBJ2-3; TRBD2 might be the D (7 bases). V was cut by 6 bases and J by 0 bases, with 16 bases left in between. Germline V lookup: CDR1 LNHDA, CDR2 SQIVND (reference sequence). The CDR3 totals 16 residues.